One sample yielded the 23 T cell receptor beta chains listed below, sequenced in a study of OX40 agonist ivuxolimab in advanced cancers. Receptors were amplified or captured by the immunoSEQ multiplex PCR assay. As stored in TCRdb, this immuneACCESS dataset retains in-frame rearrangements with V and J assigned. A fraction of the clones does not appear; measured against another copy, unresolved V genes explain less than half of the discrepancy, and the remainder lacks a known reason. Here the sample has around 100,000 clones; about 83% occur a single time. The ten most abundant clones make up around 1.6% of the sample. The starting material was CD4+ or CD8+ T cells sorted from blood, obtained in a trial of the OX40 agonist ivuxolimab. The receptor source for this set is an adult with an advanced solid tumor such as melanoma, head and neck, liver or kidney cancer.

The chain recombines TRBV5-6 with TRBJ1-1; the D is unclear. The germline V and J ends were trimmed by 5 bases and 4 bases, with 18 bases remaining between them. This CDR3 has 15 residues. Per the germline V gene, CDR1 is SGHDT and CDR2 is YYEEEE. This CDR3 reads CASSFGRKEGTEAFF. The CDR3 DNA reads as TGTGCCAGCAGTTTTGGCCGGAAAGAGGGCACTGAAGCTTTCTTT.

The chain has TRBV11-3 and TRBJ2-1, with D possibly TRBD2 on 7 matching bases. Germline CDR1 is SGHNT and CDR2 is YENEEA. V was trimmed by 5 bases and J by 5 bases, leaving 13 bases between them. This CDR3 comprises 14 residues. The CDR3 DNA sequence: TGTGCCAGCAGCCGAGGGGGAGGGGACAATGAGCAGTTCTTC. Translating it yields CASSRGGGDNEQFF.

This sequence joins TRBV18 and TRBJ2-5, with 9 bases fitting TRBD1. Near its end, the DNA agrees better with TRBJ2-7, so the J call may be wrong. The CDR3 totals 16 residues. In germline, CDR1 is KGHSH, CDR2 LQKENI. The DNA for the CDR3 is TGTGCCAGCTCAGCTATAACAGGGGGCCTCTCCTACGAGCAGTACTTC. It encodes CASSAITGGLSYEQYF.

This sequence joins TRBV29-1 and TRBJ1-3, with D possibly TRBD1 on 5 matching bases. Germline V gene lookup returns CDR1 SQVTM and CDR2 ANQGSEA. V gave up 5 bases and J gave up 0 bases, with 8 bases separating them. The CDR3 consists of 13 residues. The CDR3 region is CSVQGSSGNTIYF. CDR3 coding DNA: TGCAGCGTTCAGGGTTCCTCTGGAAACACCATATATTTT.

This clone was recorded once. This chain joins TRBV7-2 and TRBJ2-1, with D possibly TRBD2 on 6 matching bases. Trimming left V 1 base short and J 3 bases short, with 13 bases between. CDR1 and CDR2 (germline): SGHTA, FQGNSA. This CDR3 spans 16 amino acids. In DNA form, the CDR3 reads TGTGCCAGCAGCTTAGAGGCTAGCGACCACTACAATGAGCAGTTCTTC. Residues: CASSLEASDHYNEQFF.

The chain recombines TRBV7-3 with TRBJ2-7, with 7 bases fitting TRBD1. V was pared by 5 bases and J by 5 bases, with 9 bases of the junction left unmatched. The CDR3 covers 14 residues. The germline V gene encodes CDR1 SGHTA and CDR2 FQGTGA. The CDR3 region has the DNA TGTGCCAGCAGCCCAGGGGGTAACGGGAACGAGCAGTACTTC. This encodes CASSPGGNGNEQYF.

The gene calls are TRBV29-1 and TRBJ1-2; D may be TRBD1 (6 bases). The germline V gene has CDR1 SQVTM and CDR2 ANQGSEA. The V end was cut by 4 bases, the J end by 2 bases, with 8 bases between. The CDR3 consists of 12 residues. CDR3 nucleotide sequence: TGCAGCGTTGTAGGACAGAACTATGGCTACACCTTC. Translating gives CSVVGQNYGYTF.

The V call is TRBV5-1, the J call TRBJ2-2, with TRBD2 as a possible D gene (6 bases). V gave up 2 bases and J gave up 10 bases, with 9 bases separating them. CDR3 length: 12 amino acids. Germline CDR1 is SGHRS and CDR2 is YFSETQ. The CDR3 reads CASSLPGVELFF. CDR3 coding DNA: TGCGCCAGCAGCTTACCGGGGGTGGAGCTGTTTTTT.

The CDR3 spells CASSRRRDYGYTF. In DNA form, the CDR3 reads TGTGCCAGCAGTCGGCGGAGGGACTATGGCTACACCTTC. The chain combines TRBV6-5 with TRBJ1-2; D remains ambiguous. The CDR3 length is 13 residues. V lost 5 bases and J lost 3, with 10 bases in between. Germline V gene data show CDR1 as MNHEY and CDR2 as SVGAGI.

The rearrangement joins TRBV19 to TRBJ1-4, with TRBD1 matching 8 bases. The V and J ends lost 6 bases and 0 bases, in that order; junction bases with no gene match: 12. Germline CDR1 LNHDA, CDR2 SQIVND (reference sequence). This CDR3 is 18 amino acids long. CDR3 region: CASSSGGQALSTNEKLFF. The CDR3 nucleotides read TGTGCCAGTAGCAGCGGGGGACAGGCACTCTCAACTAATGAAAAACTGTTTTTT.

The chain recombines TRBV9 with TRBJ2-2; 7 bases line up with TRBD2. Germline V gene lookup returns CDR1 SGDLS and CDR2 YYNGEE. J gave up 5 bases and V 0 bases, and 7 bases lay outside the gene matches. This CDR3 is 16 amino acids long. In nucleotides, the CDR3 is TGTGCCAGCAGCGTAGTTGCGGGAGTTCGAACCGGGGAGCTGTTTTTT. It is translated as CASSVVAGVRTGELFF.

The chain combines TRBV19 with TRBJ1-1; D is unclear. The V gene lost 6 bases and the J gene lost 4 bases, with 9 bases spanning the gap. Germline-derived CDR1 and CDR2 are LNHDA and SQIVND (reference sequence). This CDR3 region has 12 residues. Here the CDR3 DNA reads TGTGCCAGTAGCAATCGGGGCACTGAAGCTTTCTTT. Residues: CASSNRGTEAFF.

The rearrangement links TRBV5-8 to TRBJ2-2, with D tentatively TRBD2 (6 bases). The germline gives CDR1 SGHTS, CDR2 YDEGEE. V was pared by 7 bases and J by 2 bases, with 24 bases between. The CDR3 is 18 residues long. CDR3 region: CASGWEAYSGSNTGELFF. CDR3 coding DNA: TGTGCCAGCGGGTGGGAGGCGTATTCGGGATCAAACACCGGGGAGCTGTTTTTT.

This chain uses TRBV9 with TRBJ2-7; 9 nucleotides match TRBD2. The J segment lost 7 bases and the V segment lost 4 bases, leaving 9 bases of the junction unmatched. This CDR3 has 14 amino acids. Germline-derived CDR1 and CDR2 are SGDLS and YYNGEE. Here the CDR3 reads CASSPLAGSWEQYF. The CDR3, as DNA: TGTGCCAGCAGCCCCCTAGCGGGGTCCTGGGAGCAGTACTTC.

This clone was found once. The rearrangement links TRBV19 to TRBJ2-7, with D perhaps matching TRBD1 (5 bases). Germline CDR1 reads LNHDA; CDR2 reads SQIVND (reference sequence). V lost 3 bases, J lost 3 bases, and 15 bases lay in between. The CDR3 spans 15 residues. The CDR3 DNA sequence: TGTGCCAGTAGTATTCCAACCCTCACAGGCTACGAGCAGTACTTC. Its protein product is CASSIPTLTGYEQYF. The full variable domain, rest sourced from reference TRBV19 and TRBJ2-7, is DGGITQSPKYLFRKEGQNVTLSCEQNLNHDAMYWYRQDPGQGLRLIYYSQIVNDFQKGDIAEGYSVSREKKESFPLTVTSAQKNPTAFYLCASSIPTLTGYEQYFGPGTRLTVT.

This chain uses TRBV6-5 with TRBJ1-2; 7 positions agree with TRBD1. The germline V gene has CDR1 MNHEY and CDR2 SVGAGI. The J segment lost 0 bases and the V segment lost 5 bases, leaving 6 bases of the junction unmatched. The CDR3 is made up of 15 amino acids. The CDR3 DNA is TGTGCCAGCAGTAACCCGACAGGGACTAACTATGGCTACACCTTC. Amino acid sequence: CASSNPTGTNYGYTF.

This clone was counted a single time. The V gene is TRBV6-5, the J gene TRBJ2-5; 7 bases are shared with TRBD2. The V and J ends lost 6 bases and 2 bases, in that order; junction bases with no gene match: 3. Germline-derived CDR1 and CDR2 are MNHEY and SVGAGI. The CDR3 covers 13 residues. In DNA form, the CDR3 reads TGTGCCAGCAGCGTCGGGGGGCAAGAGACCCAGTACTTC. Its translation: CASSVGGQETQYF.

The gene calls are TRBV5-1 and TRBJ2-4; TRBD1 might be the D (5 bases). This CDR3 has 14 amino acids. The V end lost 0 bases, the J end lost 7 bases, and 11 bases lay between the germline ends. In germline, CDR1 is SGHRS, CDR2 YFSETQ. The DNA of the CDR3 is TGCGCCAGCAGCTTGGTGGCAGGGCAGAACATTCAGTACTTC. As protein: CASSLVAGQNIQYF. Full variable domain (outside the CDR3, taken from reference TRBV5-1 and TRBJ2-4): KAGVTQTPRYLIKTRGQQVTLSCSPISGHRSVSWYQQTPGQGLQFLFEYFSETQRNKGNFPGRFSGRQFSNSRSEMNVSTLELGDSALYLCASSLVAGQNIQYFGAGTRLSVL.

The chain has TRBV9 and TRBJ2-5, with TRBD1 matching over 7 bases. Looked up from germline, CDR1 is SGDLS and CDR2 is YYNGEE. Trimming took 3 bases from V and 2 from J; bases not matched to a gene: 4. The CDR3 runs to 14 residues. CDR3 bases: TGTGCCAGCAGCGCCTCACAGGGGCAAGAGACCCAGTACTTC. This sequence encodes CASSASQGQETQYF.

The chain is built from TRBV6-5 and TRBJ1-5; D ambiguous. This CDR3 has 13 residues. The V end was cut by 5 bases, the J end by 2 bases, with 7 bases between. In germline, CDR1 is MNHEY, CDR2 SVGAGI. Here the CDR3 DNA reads TGTGCCAGCAGTAAGACCCGCAATCAGCCCCAGCATTTT. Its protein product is CASSKTRNQPQHF.

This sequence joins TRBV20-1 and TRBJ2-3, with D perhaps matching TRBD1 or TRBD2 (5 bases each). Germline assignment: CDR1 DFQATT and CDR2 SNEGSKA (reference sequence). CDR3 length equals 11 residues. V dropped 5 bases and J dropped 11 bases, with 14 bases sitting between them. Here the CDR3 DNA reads TGCAGTGCTCCACGGGACCCGGAGCAGTATTTT. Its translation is CSAPRDPEQYF.

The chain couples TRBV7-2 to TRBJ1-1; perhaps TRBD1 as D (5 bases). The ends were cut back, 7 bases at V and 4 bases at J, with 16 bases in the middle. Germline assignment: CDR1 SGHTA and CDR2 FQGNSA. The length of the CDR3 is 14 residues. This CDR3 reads CASTQIGARTEAFF. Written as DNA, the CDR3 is TGTGCCAGCACCCAGATTGGGGCACGCACTGAAGCTTTCTTT.

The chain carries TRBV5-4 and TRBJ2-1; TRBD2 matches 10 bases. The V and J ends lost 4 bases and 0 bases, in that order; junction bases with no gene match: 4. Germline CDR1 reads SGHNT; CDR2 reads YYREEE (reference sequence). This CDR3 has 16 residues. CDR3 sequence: CASSVRLAGSYNEQFF. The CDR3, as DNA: TGTGCCAGCAGCGTCCGACTAGCGGGCTCCTACAATGAGCAGTTCTTC.